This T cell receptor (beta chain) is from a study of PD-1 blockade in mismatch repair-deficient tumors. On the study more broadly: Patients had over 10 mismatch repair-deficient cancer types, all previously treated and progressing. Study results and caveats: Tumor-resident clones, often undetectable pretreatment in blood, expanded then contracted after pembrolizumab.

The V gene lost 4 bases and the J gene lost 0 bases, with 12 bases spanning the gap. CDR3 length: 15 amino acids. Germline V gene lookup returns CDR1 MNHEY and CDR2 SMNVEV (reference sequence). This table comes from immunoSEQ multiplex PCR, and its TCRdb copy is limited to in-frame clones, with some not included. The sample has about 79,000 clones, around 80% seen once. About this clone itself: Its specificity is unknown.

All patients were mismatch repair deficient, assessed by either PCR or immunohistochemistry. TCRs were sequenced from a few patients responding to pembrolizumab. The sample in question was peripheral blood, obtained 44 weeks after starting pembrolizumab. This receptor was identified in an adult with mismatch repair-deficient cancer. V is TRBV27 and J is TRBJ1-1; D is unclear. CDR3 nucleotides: TGTGCCAGCAGTTCCTCAGGTGCCATGAACACTGAAGCTTTCTTT. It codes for CASSSSGAMNTEAFF.